Following are 10 T cell receptor beta chains from one sample sequenced in a study of cytomegalovirus exposure and HLA in healthy donors. Measured with immunoSEQ multiplex PCR; TCRdb has only the in-frame clones, and not every one. The table records under 140,000 clones, about nine tenths of them present only once. Sequencing used PBMCs. The receptors originated from a woman aged 18-35 years in good health and CMV-seronegative.

This chain links TRBV7-2 with TRBJ2-7; 13 bases line up with TRBD2. The CDR3 covers 16 residues. Germline V gene lookup returns CDR1 SGHTA and CDR2 FQGNSA. V was pared by 2 bases and J by 3 bases, with 4 bases of the junction left unmatched. CDR3 amino acids: CASSLSRTSGGYEQYF. The CDR3 DNA reads TGTGCCAGCAGCTTATCAAGGACTAGCGGGGGCTACGAGCAGTACTTC.

This clone was seen a single time. The genes are TRBV6-5 and TRBJ2-7; 8 positions match TRBD1. This CDR3 is 15 amino acids long. The V gene's germline CDR1 is MNHEY and CDR2 SVGAGI. The CDR3 coding sequence is TGTGCGGGTCGTAGGCCAGGGGGCGAAGTCTACGAGCAGTACTTC. This codes for CAGRRPGGEVYEQYF.

The chain employs TRBV5-1 and TRBJ1-1; D gene ambiguous. Germline values: CDR1 SGHRS, CDR2 YFSETQ. Trimming removed 0 bases from V and 3 bases from J, with 9 bases in between. The CDR3 spans 14 residues. CDR3 bases: TGCGCCAGCAGCTTGGCAGAGGCGGACACTGAAGCTTTCTTT. It yields the protein CASSLAEADTEAFF.

The chain couples TRBV28 to TRBJ2-7; 7 positions match TRBD1. V lost 4 bases to trimming and J lost 1 base; unmatched junction nucleotides: 1. Germline assignment: CDR1 MDHEN and CDR2 SYDVKM. CDR3 length: 13 amino acids. CDR3 nucleotides: TGTGCCAGCAGTTGGGACAGTTCCTACGAGCAGTACTTC. Amino acid sequence: CASSWDSSYEQYF.

V usage is TRBV6-5 and J usage is TRBJ2-2; D may be TRBD2 (5 bases). Trimming took off 6 bases at V and 4 bases at J, with 12 bases between the two ends. In germline, CDR1 is MNHEY, CDR2 SVGAGI. This CDR3 comprises 14 residues. In nucleotides, the CDR3 is TGTGCCAGCAGCTTCGGACTTAGCACCGGGGAGCTGTTTTTT. It yields the protein CASSFGLSTGELFF.

V and J are TRBV10-3 and TRBJ2-7; tentatively, D is TRBD1 (6 bases). V lost 6 bases and J 2 bases, leaving 20 bases between the germline ends. The CDR3 covers 16 residues. The V gene's germline CDR1 is ENHRY and CDR2 SYGVKD. The CDR3, as DNA: TGTGCCATCAGCAGGGGCCCGACAGAGCAAACCTACGAGCAGTACTTC. Amino acids: CAISRGPTEQTYEQYF.

This chain connects TRBV4-2 to TRBJ2-4; 7 bases are shared with TRBD2. The V segment lost 0 bases and the J segment 6 bases; nucleotides outside the gene matches: 2. CDR3 size: 14 residues. Germline CDR1 reads LGHNA; CDR2 reads YNFKEQ. This CDR3 reads CASSQEGTINIQYF. CDR3 DNA sequence: TGTGCCAGCAGCCAAGAGGGGACTATAAACATTCAGTACTTC.

This chain joins TRBV5-1 and TRBJ2-2, with 12 bases identical to TRBD2. Germline lookup yields CDR1 SGHRS and CDR2 YFSETQ. The V segment lost 4 bases and the J segment 5 bases; nucleotides outside the gene matches: 6. The CDR3 extends over 16 amino acids. CDR3 sequence: CASSVTSGRATGELFF. In DNA form, the CDR3 reads TGCGCCAGCAGCGTGACTAGCGGGAGAGCAACCGGGGAGCTGTTTTTT. Full variable domain (remainder filled in from reference TRBV5-1 and TRBJ2-2): KAGVTQTPRYLIKTRGQQVTLSCSPISGHRSVSWYQQTPGQGLQFLFEYFSETQRNKGNFPGRFSGRQFSNSRSEMNVSTLELGDSALYLCASSVTSGRATGELFFGEGSRLTVL.

This rearrangement joins TRBV5-1 to TRBJ2-2; a possible D gene is TRBD1 (6 bases). Germline values: CDR1 SGHRS, CDR2 YFSETQ. This CDR3 comprises 17 residues. V was trimmed by 2 bases and J by 2 bases, leaving 16 bases between them. CDR3 sequence: CASSFPDGTINTGELFF. DNA for the CDR3: TGCGCCAGCAGCTTCCCCGACGGGACAATAAACACCGGGGAGCTGTTTTTT.

The chain recombines TRBV5-6 with TRBJ1-2; no clear D gene. The CDR3 loop spans 13 amino acids. Germline V lookup: CDR1 SGHDT, CDR2 YYEEEE. The ends were cut back, 3 bases at V and 5 bases at J, with 11 bases in the middle. This CDR3 is CASSSYQRYGYTF. The CDR3 DNA reads TGTGCCAGCAGCTCTTATCAGAGGTATGGCTACACCTTC.